This TCR beta chain derives from a study of T cells in Graves' hyperthyroidism and ophthalmopathy. The overall study: Peripheral blood was taken when the disease was first diagnosed, before any treatment began. Notes on the study in general: Most thyroid clonotypes expanded above 0.001 were also detected in blood.

The investigators amplified TCR beta CDR3 regions from RNA transcripts. The HTBI set primed first-round TCR CDR3 RT-PCR. TCRdb fed the multiplex PCR reads into MiXCR, producing one record per CDR3 protein. The sample contains around 570,000 distinct CDR3 sequences, 15% to 20% of which appear only once. Enrolled ophthalmopathy patients presented with a Clinical Activity Score of at least 3, a NOSPECS grade of at least 4, and disease duration under 3 months. The ends were cut back, 2 bases at V and 11 bases at J, with 14 bases in the middle. Per the germline V gene, CDR1 is SGHAT and CDR2 is FQNNGV. This CDR3 spans 13 amino acids. In this sample, this clonotype turned up many times. Its antigen is not known.

The chain carries TRBV11-2 and TRBJ2-3; possible D gene TRBD2, 6 bases. Sample: blood. The TCR sequence derives from a man between 35 and 55 years old with Graves' ophthalmopathy. CDR3 sequence: CASSLMSSSEQYF. DNA of the CDR3: TGTGCCAGCAGCTTAATGAGTTCTAGCGAGCAGTATTTT.